Following are 31 T cell receptor beta chains from one sample sequenced in a study of beta chain features in type 1 diabetes. The authors reverse transcribed all of the isolated RNA, so sequencing captured expressed TCRB transcripts. Sequencing used immunoSEQ multiplex PCR; TCRdb keeps in-frame clones, though not all of them. This table has roughly 300,000 clones, around 15% appearing once. The material sequenced was central memory CD4+ T cells from blood. Every receptor here comes from a man aged 25-40 years in good health.

A word on this clone: The junction differs from germline at one of its ends, possibly a read error. The J gene is TRBJ2-7, the V gene TRBV25-1; maybe TRBD1 (6 bases). This CDR3 region has 11 residues. Germline lookup yields CDR1 MGHDK and CDR2 SYGVNS. The CDR3 coding sequence is TGTGCCAGCAGTGATCAACAGGGCAGACTCTTC. It is translated as CASSDQQGRLF.

This clone has more than one count but fewer than ten. The J gene is TRBJ2-3, the V gene TRBV11-3; D not certain. Germline CDR1 is SGHNT and CDR2 is YENEEA. The CDR3 covers 13 residues. The ends were cut back, 6 bases at V and 1 base at J, with 8 bases in the middle. The CDR3 reads CASRAKGTDTQYF. The CDR3 DNA follows: TGTGCCAGCAGGGCGAAAGGCACAGATACGCAGTATTTT.

The CDR3 nucleotides are TGTGCCAGCAGTGATGACACTAGCAATCAGCCCCAGCATTTT. Encoded protein: CASSDDTSNQPQHF. This rearrangement joins TRBV2 to TRBJ1-5; D is ambiguous. Germline V CDR1 and CDR2: SNHLY, FYNNEI. The CDR3 totals 14 residues. V was trimmed by 3 bases and J by 0 bases, leaving 6 bases between them.

This clone was seen a few times. The V and J genes are TRBV11-2 and TRBJ2-1; 8 bases are a match to TRBD2. The J segment lost 10 bases and the V segment lost 4 bases, leaving 12 bases of the junction unmatched. This CDR3 spans 15 amino acids. The germline V gene has CDR1 SGHAT and CDR2 FQNNGV. CDR3 in DNA: TGTGCCAGCAGCTCAATAGCGGGAAGCACCCCCGAGCAGTTCTTC. It translates to CASSSIAGSTPEQFF. Combining the CDR3 with reference TRBV11-2 and TRBJ2-1 gives the whole variable domain EAGVAQSPRYKIIEKRQSVAFWCNPISGHATLYWYQQILGQGPKLLIQFQNNGVVDDSQLPKDRFSAERLKGVDSTLKIQPAKLEDSAVYLCASSSIAGSTPEQFFGPGTRLTVL.

The sample holds a few counts of this clone. Here the CDR3 DNA reads TGTGCCAGCAGCTTAAGGGTTGCGGGAGAGGCGTTCTTC. Protein product: CASSLRVAGEAFF. The gene calls are TRBV7-3 and TRBJ2-1, with 7 positions matching TRBD2. This CDR3 contains 13 residues. V gave up 1 base and J gave up 15 bases; unmatched junction bases: 9. Looked up from germline, CDR1 is SGHTA and CDR2 is FQGTGA.

The chain carries TRBV4-3 and TRBJ2-7; D is undetermined. The V gene's germline CDR1 is LGHNA and CDR2 YSLEER. V lost 1 base to trimming and J lost 2 bases, with 9 bases between them. This CDR3 is 14 amino acids long. In DNA form, the CDR3 reads TGCGCCAGCAGCCAAGCCCAGGAAACCTACGAGCAGTACTTC. Amino acids: CASSQAQETYEQYF.

This clone has at least ten counts. V usage is TRBV10-3 and J usage is TRBJ2-2; D is unresolved. The germline gives CDR1 ENHRY, CDR2 SYGVKD. The length of the CDR3 is 12 residues. Between the trimmed V and J ends, which lost 4 bases and 6 bases, there was a span of 6 bases. This CDR3 is CAISGTSGELFF. The CDR3 nucleotides read TGTGCCATCAGTGGCACCTCCGGGGAGCTGTTTTTT.

This clone was observed once. This specimen includes other DNA sequences encoding the same CDR3. V and J are TRBV5-4 and TRBJ2-3, with D perhaps matching TRBD1 (5 bases). V was shortened by 3 bases and J by 4 bases, with 12 bases between the two germline ends. Germline CDR1 reads SGHNT; CDR2 reads YYREEE (reference sequence). CDR3 length: 14 residues. CDR3: CASSSPTDADTQYF. The CDR3 bases are TGTGCCAGCAGCTCCCCGACAGATGCAGATACGCAGTATTTT.

Comment on this clone: The same CDR3 can be traced to other DNA sequences in this sample. The chain uses TRBV6-5 and TRBJ1-1; D ambiguous. V was shortened by 2 bases and J by 1 base, with 8 bases between the two germline ends. The CDR3 length is 14 residues. Germline V gene sequence: CDR1 MNHEY, CDR2 SVGAGI. The CDR3 bases are TGTGCCAGCAGTTACCTCCAAGGGAACACTGAAGCTTTCTTT. It yields the protein CASSYLQGNTEAFF.

This clone was observed at least ten times. V gene TRBV5-5 combines with J gene TRBJ2-1, with D uncertain. V was pared by 0 bases and J by 7 bases, with 17 bases between. Germline-derived CDR1 and CDR2 are SGHKS and YYEKEE (reference sequence). The CDR3 loop spans 16 amino acids. The CDR3 DNA reads TGTGCCAGCAGCTTGGCCGGGTTCTCGGATGGGAATGAGCAGTTCTTC. This sequence encodes CASSLAGFSDGNEQFF.

This sequence joins TRBV4-2 and TRBJ2-2; the D is unclear. The CDR3 consists of 15 residues. Per germline, CDR1 LGHNA and CDR2 YNFKEQ. V lost 0 bases to trimming and J lost 7 bases, with 12 bases between them. The CDR3 DNA is TGTGCCAGCAGCCAAGAATTAGGGATGGGCGGGGAGCTGTTTTTT. Protein product: CASSQELGMGGELFF.

This sequence joins TRBV19 and TRBJ2-2; D may be TRBD1 (5 bases). The CDR3 is made up of 15 amino acids. Deletions cut 7 bases from V and 3 bases from J, with 15 bases between. Looked up from germline, CDR1 is LNHDA and CDR2 is SQIVND (reference sequence). The CDR3 nucleotides read TGTGCCAGTACTACAGGCGACCGATACACCGGGGAGCTGTTTTTT. This gives the protein CASTTGDRYTGELFF.

This clone was seen only a few times. This chain uses TRBV4-2 with TRBJ2-2, with a weak D call TRBD1 (6 bases). The V end lost 4 bases, the J end lost 0 bases, and 9 bases lay between the germline ends. CDR1 is LGHNA and CDR2 is YNFKEQ in the germline V gene. The CDR3 runs 15 residues. CDR3: CASSPGHSNTGELFF. The CDR3 nucleotides read TGTGCCAGCAGCCCGGGACACTCGAACACCGGGGAGCTGTTTTTT.

The chain links TRBV7-8 to TRBJ2-3; TRBD2 aligns across 9 bases. The CDR3 is 16 residues long. Germline V lookup: CDR1 SGHVS, CDR2 FQNEAQ. V dropped 1 base and J dropped 5; count of bases not matched to a gene: 7. CDR3 residues: CASSLGPSGNGDTQYF. The CDR3 coding sequence is TGTGCCAGCAGCTTAGGACCTAGCGGGAATGGAGATACGCAGTATTTT.

This clone was counted only a few times. The chain couples TRBV28 to TRBJ2-1; D unclear. The CDR3 runs 12 residues. Trimming took 2 bases from V and 9 from J, leaving 8 bases between them. Germline CDR1 is MDHEN and CDR2 is SYDVKM. The CDR3 nucleotides are TGTGCCAGCAGTTTAACGCTGACTGAGCAGTTCTTC. This codes for CASSLTLTEQFF.

In its sample, this clone was seen many times. J is TRBJ1-5 and V is TRBV29-1; no definite D call. V was pared by 7 bases and J by 5 bases, with 15 bases between. This CDR3 is 13 amino acids long. Germline V CDR1 and CDR2: SQVTM, ANQGSEA. The CDR3 region has the DNA TGCAGCGCAAGGGCAGGTAGGGATCAGCCCCAGCATTTT. Protein product: CSARAGRDQPQHF.

This clone was observed a handful of times. The V and J genes are TRBV6-6 and TRBJ1-1; TRBD1 might be the D (5 bases). V lost 6 bases, J lost 1 base, and 9 bases lay in between. The CDR3 runs to 13 residues. The V gene's germline CDR1 is MNHNY and CDR2 SVGAGI (reference sequence). The CDR3 spells CASRGVGNTEAFF. CDR3 nucleotide sequence: TGTGCCAGCAGAGGGGTCGGGAACACTGAAGCTTTCTTT.

This clone was recorded at least ten times. The chain is built from TRBV15 and TRBJ2-6; D is ambiguous. Germline lookup yields CDR1 LNHNV and CDR2 YYDKDF (reference sequence). V was cut by 0 bases and J by 0 bases, with 6 bases left in between. The CDR3 consists of 16 residues. Here the CDR3 DNA reads TGTGCCACCAGCAGAGATCACCTCTCTGGGGCCAACGTCCTGACTTTC. This gives the protein CATSRDHLSGANVLTF.

This clone has a handful of counts. The chain has TRBV7-7 and TRBJ2-5; 8 positions match TRBD1. After removal of 1 base from V and 4 bases from J, the junction contained 5 bases not matched to a gene. The CDR3 consists of 15 residues. Germline lookup yields CDR1 SSHAT and CDR2 FNYEAQ (reference sequence). In nucleotides, the CDR3 is TGTGCCAGCAGCTTAGAGCCAGGGGGCAGAGAGACCCAGTACTTC. Residues: CASSLEPGGRETQYF.

The chain joins TRBV7-9 to TRBJ1-6; unclear D gene. V dropped 6 bases and J dropped 4 bases, with 10 bases sitting between them. Germline loops: CDR1 SEHNR, CDR2 FQNEAQ (reference sequence). This CDR3 is 14 amino acids long. This chain's CDR3 is CASSPPEYNSPLHF. DNA of the CDR3: TGTGCCAGCAGTCCCCCAGAATATAATTCACCCCTCCACTTT.

This clone came up a few times. CDR3 DNA sequence: TGTGCCAGCAGCTTGGGTTTTAGCGGGTACCAAGAGACCCAGTACTTC. Its protein is CASSLGFSGYQETQYF. The V gene is TRBV7-9, the J gene TRBJ2-5; TRBD2 aligns across 7 bases. Germline loops: CDR1 SEHNR, CDR2 FQNEAQ (reference sequence). V lost 3 bases and J lost 0; bases outside the gene matches: 7. The CDR3 runs to 16 residues.

Worth noting for this clone: One junction end does not reproduce the germline sequence, and a read error may be involved. The rearrangement uses TRBV29-1 and TRBJ1-2; D unclear. CDR1 and CDR2 (germline): SQVTM, ANQGSEA. The CDR3 runs 8 residues. CDR3 DNA sequence: TGCAGCTTTGAGGGCTACACCTTC. This translates into CSFEGYTF.

V gene TRBV10-3 combines with J gene TRBJ2-7; 13 nucleotides match TRBD2. With 4 bases clipped from V and 2 bases from J, the junction kept 8 bases outside the gene matches. The CDR3 has 17 amino acids. The germline V gene has CDR1 ENHRY and CDR2 SYGVKD. The CDR3: CAISGVGTSGAPYEQYF. The DNA of the CDR3 is TGTGCCATCAGTGGGGTCGGGACTAGCGGGGCCCCCTACGAGCAGTACTTC.

Only a few counts were recorded for this clone. V and J are TRBV7-9 and TRBJ1-1; D remains unclear. This CDR3 has 12 residues. Germline CDR1 is SEHNR and CDR2 is FQNEAQ (reference sequence). V lost 1 base, J lost 11 bases, and 11 bases lay in between. The DNA for the CDR3 is TGTGCCAGCAGCTTAGTCGAGTCATATGCTTTCTTT. This encodes CASSLVESYAFF. Full variable domain (outside the CDR3, taken from reference TRBV7-9 and TRBJ1-1): DTGVSQNPRHKITKRGQNVTFRCDPISEHNRLYWYRQTLGQGPEFLTYFQNEAQLEKSRLLSDRFSAERPKGSFSTLEIQRTEQGDSAMYLCASSLVESYAFFGQGTRLTVV.

The chain combines TRBV9 with TRBJ2-7; no definite D call. CDR3 length: 14 amino acids. V was trimmed by 4 bases and J by 0 bases, leaving 11 bases between them. Looked up from germline, CDR1 is SGDLS and CDR2 is YYNGEE. CDR3 sequence (DNA): TGTGCCAGCAGCCCCTCCGGTACCTCCTACGAGCAGTACTTC. Translating gives CASSPSGTSYEQYF.

With respect to this clone: The sample has other DNA sequences that encode this CDR3 too. The chain joins TRBV7-3 to TRBJ2-1; D remains ambiguous. The CDR3 extends over 12 amino acids. V was pared by 5 bases and J by 7 bases, with 9 bases between. Germline CDR1 reads SGHTA; CDR2 reads FQGTGA. The CDR3: CASSPGRNEQFF. The CDR3 nucleotides read TGTGCCAGCAGCCCAGGTAGGAATGAGCAGTTCTTC.

The rearrangement links TRBV7-9 to TRBJ2-3; D uncertain. The CDR3 totals 16 residues. Germline V CDR1 and CDR2: SEHNR, FQNEAQ (reference sequence). Trimming shortened V by 2 bases and J by 2 bases, and 14 bases separated the two germline ends. The CDR3 sequence is CASSLSVGRFTDTQYF. The CDR3 DNA is TGTGCCAGCAGCTTATCCGTCGGGCGGTTCACAGATACGCAGTATTTT.

V usage is TRBV7-2 and J usage is TRBJ2-1; D possibly corresponds to TRBD2 (7 bases). The CDR3 is 13 amino acids. The ends were cut back, 2 bases at V and 8 bases at J, with 10 bases in the middle. CDR1 and CDR2 (germline): SGHTA, FQGNSA. In DNA form, the CDR3 reads TGTGCCAGCAGCTTACGGGGGGCTCATGAGCAGTTCTTC. Residues: CASSLRGAHEQFF.

The chain joins TRBV18 to TRBJ2-7; TRBD2 might be the D (7 bases). The CDR3 is made up of 13 amino acids. V was trimmed by 6 bases and J by 3 bases, leaving 12 bases between them. CDR1 and CDR2 from the germline V gene are KGHSH and LQKENI. The CDR3 nucleotides are TGTGCCAGCTCGGGCGGGGGCCGCTACGAGCAGTACTTC. It specifies CASSGGGRYEQYF. The full variable domain, in which reference TRBV18 and TRBJ2-7 provide the parts outside the CDR3, is NAGVMQNPRHLVRRRGQEARLRCSPMKGHSHVYWYRQLPEEGLKFMVYLQKENIIDESGMPKERFSAEFPKEGPSILRIQQVVRGDSAAYFCASSGGGRYEQYFGPGTRLTVT.

This clone was seen at least ten times. The chain uses TRBV2 and TRBJ1-2, with D possibly being TRBD1 (5 bases). V dropped 8 bases and J dropped 3 bases, with 7 bases sitting between them. Germline V CDR1 and CDR2: SNHLY, FYNNEI. This CDR3 region has 11 residues. CDR3 sequence reads: CASGGDYGYTF. The CDR3 bases are TGTGCCAGCGGGGGAGACTATGGCTACACCTTC.

This clone was seen a handful of times. This chain uses TRBV29-1 with TRBJ1-2, with unresolved D. Germline loops: CDR1 SQVTM, CDR2 ANQGSEA. This CDR3 spans 16 amino acids. Between the trimmed V and J ends, which lost 3 bases and 6 bases, there was a span of 23 bases. CDR3 protein: CSVDSGSSYLMNGYTF. CDR3 in DNA: TGCAGCGTTGATTCCGGGAGCAGCTATCTTATGAATGGCTACACCTTC.